These 26 T cell receptor beta chains share one sample of origin, sequenced in a study of T cells in Graves' hyperthyroidism and ophthalmopathy (dated by TCRdb to about 2019). Libraries were prepared through multiplex PCR. Sequenced using an Illumina HiSeq 2000. The TCR beta CDR3 regions were amplified from RNA transcripts. The first round of RT-PCR for the TCR CDR3 was performed with the HTBI primer set and the Qiagen OneStep RT-PCR kit. Clones were called with MiXCR by TCRdb after fastp trimmed the public reads at Q25, and only in-frame beta chains were retained. For every CDR3 protein sequence, its rows merge into one entry that carries the most common genes and DNA. For this sample the table gives around 500,000 distinct CDR3 sequences, of which approximately 15% were detected only once. The top ten hold less than 20% of the sample. Sequenced input: blood. These receptors were collected from a woman in her late teens or twenties with Graves' hyperthyroidism.

At least ten counts were recorded for this clonotype. CDR3 DNA: TGTGCCAGCAGTCTAGGTCCGGGGTACTATGGCTACACCTTC. Amino acid sequence: CASSLGPGYYGYTF. The chain couples TRBV6-1 to TRBJ1-2; the D is unclear. Looked up from germline, CDR1 is MNHNS and CDR2 is SASEGT. The CDR3 loop spans 14 amino acids. V lost 5 bases to trimming and J lost 3 bases, with 13 bases between them.

This clonotype was seen repeatedly, ten times or more. V gene TRBV12-5 combines with J gene TRBJ1-1; D is perhaps TRBD1 (5 bases). From germline, CDR1 is LGHNT and CDR2 FRNRAP. The CDR3 has 15 amino acids. Deletions cut 1 base from V and 8 bases from J, with 17 bases between. CDR3 DNA: TGTGCTAGTGGTTTGGCCCTCGGGACTCTTGAGGAAGCTTTCTTT. As protein: CASGLALGTLEEAFF. Complete variable domain (other parts from reference TRBV12-5 and TRBJ1-1): DARVTQTPRHKVTEMGQEVTMRCQPILGHNTVFWYRQTMMQGLELLAYFRNRAPLDDSGMPKDRFSAEMPDATLATLKIQPSEPRDSAVYFCASGLALGTLEEAFFGQGTRLTVV.

This clonotype has a count of ten or more. The V gene is TRBV19, the J gene TRBJ1-5; D call uncertain. Germline values: CDR1 LNHDA, CDR2 SQIVND (reference sequence). This CDR3 contains 15 residues. Trimming removed 3 bases from V and 0 bases from J, with 9 bases in between. The DNA of the CDR3 is TGTGCCAGTAGTATCCTGGGAGGTAGCAATCAGCCCCAGCATTTT. Translating gives CASSILGGSNQPQHF.

The chain employs TRBV20-1 and TRBJ1-1; D gene unclear. V lost 5 bases, J lost 0 bases, and 7 bases lay in between. This CDR3 spans 12 amino acids. Germline CDR1 reads DFQATT; CDR2 reads SNEGSKA (reference sequence). The DNA for the CDR3 is TGCAGTGCTGGGTCCTTGAACACTGAAGCTTTCTTT. It yields the protein CSAGSLNTEAFF.

V usage is TRBV19 and J usage is TRBJ1-3; D not resolved. Between the trimmed V and J ends, which lost 2 bases and 0 bases, there was a span of 11 bases. This CDR3 has 16 amino acids. Germline V gives CDR1 LNHDA, CDR2 SQIVND (reference sequence). CDR3 protein: CASSILLGHSGNTIYF. In DNA, the CDR3 is TGTGCCAGTAGTATACTTCTGGGCCACTCTGGAAACACCATATATTTT.

This clonotype was observed a handful of times. The chain combines TRBV19 with TRBJ2-2; TRBD2 is a possible D gene (6 bases). The V end was cut by 0 bases, the J end by 7 bases, with 15 bases between. Per germline, CDR1 LNHDA and CDR2 SQIVND (reference sequence). The CDR3 is 16 amino acids. The CDR3 DNA reads TGTGCCAGTAGTATAGATGGGACTCAGATCGGCGGGGAGCTGTTTTTT. It specifies CASSIDGTQIGGELFF.

The rearrangement uses TRBV20-1 and TRBJ2-1; the match to TRBD2 covers 8 bases. Germline CDR1 DFQATT, CDR2 SNEGSKA (reference sequence). The CDR3 length is 12 residues. With V trimmed by 6 bases and J by 8 bases, 6 bases remained unmatched. CDR3 protein: CSARRGGDEQFF. The CDR3 DNA reads TGCAGTGCAAGACGGGGGGGCGATGAGCAGTTCTTC.

CDR3 sequence (DNA): TGTGCCAGCAGCCTTATGGGACGGTTGAACACTGAAGCTTTCTTT. Its protein product is CASSLMGRLNTEAFF. This chain uses TRBV14 with TRBJ1-1, with a weak D call TRBD1 (5 bases). Germline V gene data show CDR1 as SGHDN and CDR2 as FVKESK. Trimming stripped 4 bases from V and 0 bases from J, with 12 bases between. This CDR3 contains 15 residues.

This clonotype turned up a few times. The chain couples TRBV9 to TRBJ1-5; D not resolved. CDR1 is SGDLS, CDR2 YYNGEE, per germline. Trimming pared 4 bases from V and 6 bases from J, leaving 11 bases between. The CDR3 loop spans 13 amino acids. CDR3 DNA sequence: TGTGCCAGCAGCTCCACATTGGGTCAGCCCCAGCATTTT. It translates to CASSSTLGQPQHF. The whole variable domain, remainder taken from reference TRBV9 and TRBJ1-5, is DSGVTQTPKHLITATGQRVTLRCSPRSGDLSVYWYQQSLDQGLQFLIQYYNGEERAKGNILERFSAQQFPDLHSELNLSSLELGDSALYFCASSSTLGQPQHFGDGTRLSIL.

This clonotype was detected only a few times. Compared with germline, one end of the junction differs, possibly owing to a read error. CDR3 amino acids: CAGSSTVNTEAFF. DNA of the CDR3: TGTGCCGGTAGTTCGACAGTTAACACTGAAGCTTTCTTT. The chain has TRBV19 and TRBJ1-1; tentatively, D is TRBD1 (5 bases). CDR3 length equals 13 residues. Germline-derived CDR1 and CDR2 are LNHDA and SQIVND (reference sequence).

The chain links TRBV30 to TRBJ1-1; TRBD1 matches 11 bases. Losses at the gene ends were 7 bases for V and 4 bases for J; bases not matched to a gene: 8. The CDR3 totals 14 residues. Germline CDR1 GTSNPN, CDR2 SVGIG (reference sequence). The CDR3 DNA sequence: TGTGCCTATTACACCGGGACAGGGGGCACTGAAGCTTTCTTT. Its protein is CAYYTGTGGTEAFF. Combining the CDR3 with reference TRBV30 and TRBJ1-1 gives the whole variable domain SQTIHQWPATLVQPVGSPLSLECTVEGTSNPNLYWYRQAAGRGLQLLFYSVGIGQISSEVPQNLSASRPQDRQFILSSKKLLLSDSGFYLCAYYTGTGGTEAFFGQGTRLTVV.

This clonotype was seen many times. The rearrangement links TRBV5-1 to TRBJ2-5, with unresolved D. Germline V gives CDR1 SGHRS, CDR2 YFSETQ. This CDR3 is 11 amino acids long. Trimming left V 0 bases short and J 6 bases short, with 3 bases between. The CDR3 DNA sequence: TGCGCCAGCAGCTTGGAAAAGACCCAGTACTTC. Translating gives CASSLEKTQYF. Combining the CDR3 with reference TRBV5-1 and TRBJ2-5 gives the whole variable domain KAGVTQTPRYLIKTRGQQVTLSCSPISGHRSVSWYQQTPGQGLQFLFEYFSETQRNKGNFPGRFSGRQFSNSRSEMNVSTLELGDSALYLCASSLEKTQYFGPGTRLLVL.

This clonotype was observed many times. The V and J genes are TRBV6-2 or TRBV6-3 and TRBJ2-1, with D perhaps matching TRBD1 or TRBD2 (6 bases each). Trimming took off 7 bases at V and 5 bases at J, with 15 bases between the two ends. From germline, CDR1 is MNHEY and CDR2 SVGEGT. This CDR3 contains 14 residues. The CDR3 region has the DNA TGTGCCAGCACGCGGGACATGGCTAACAATGAGCAGTTCTTC. Encoded protein: CASTRDMANNEQFF.

The chain is built from TRBV9 and TRBJ2-2; TRBD2 matches at 9 bases. Germline CDR1 reads SGDLS; CDR2 reads YYNGEE. The CDR3 consists of 16 residues. J gave up 3 bases and V 0 bases, and 3 bases lay outside the gene matches. CDR3 protein: CASSVVASGDTGELFF. Written as DNA, the CDR3 is TGTGCCAGCAGCGTAGTTGCTAGCGGGGACACCGGGGAGCTGTTTTTT.

Many counts were recorded for this clonotype. The chain recombines TRBV6-6 with TRBJ1-1, with D possibly matching TRBD1 (5 bases). Deletions cut 0 bases from V and 11 bases from J, with 16 bases between. The CDR3 totals 14 residues. Germline V CDR1 and CDR2: MNHNY, SVGAGI (reference sequence). The CDR3 coding sequence is TGTGCCAGCAGTTACTCGGCTGGTAGGGGTGAGGCTTTCTTT. Translating gives CASSYSAGRGEAFF.

This clonotype was observed at least ten times. This chain links TRBV30 with TRBJ2-3, with a possible D match to TRBD2 (6 bases). Trimming shortened V by 6 bases and J by 0 bases, and 10 bases separated the two germline ends. Germline V gene sequence: CDR1 GTSNPN, CDR2 SVGIG (reference sequence). The CDR3 totals 13 residues. The CDR3, as DNA: TGTGCCTGCCTAGCGCCTAGCACAGATACGCAGTATTTT. This sequence encodes CACLAPSTDTQYF.

This clonotype was picked up one time. The chain employs TRBV30 and TRBJ2-7, with D unresolved. The V and J ends lost 1 base and 2 bases respectively, with 12 bases between them. CDR3 size: 14 residues. The germline V gene encodes CDR1 GTSNPN and CDR2 SVGIG (reference sequence). This CDR3 is CAWSGRLQTYEQYV. In nucleotides, the CDR3 is TGTGCCTGGAGTGGTCGACTGCAAACCTACGAGCAGTACGTC.

This chain uses TRBV11-2 with TRBJ1-1; tentative D call: TRBD1 (5 bases). From germline, CDR1 is SGHAT and CDR2 FQNNGV. V lost 6 bases and J lost 1, with 12 bases in between. The CDR3 extends over 14 amino acids. The CDR3 nucleotides read TGTGCCAGCAGACCCACCCAGGGGAACACTGAAGCTTTCTTT. Its protein product is CASRPTQGNTEAFF. Filled out from reference TRBV11-2 and TRBJ1-1, the complete variable domain reads EAGVAQSPRYKIIEKRQSVAFWCNPISGHATLYWYQQILGQGPKLLIQFQNNGVVDDSQLPKDRFSAERLKGVDSTLKIQPAKLEDSAVYLCASRPTQGNTEAFFGQGTRLTVV.

This clonotype was found many times. The rearrangement links TRBV30 to TRBJ1-1; D is uncertain. The germline V gene encodes CDR1 GTSNPN and CDR2 SVGIG (reference sequence). This CDR3 region has 13 residues. Deletions cut 3 bases from V and 1 base from J, with 9 bases between. CDR3 sequence (DNA): TGTGCCTGGAGCGAAACAGAGAACACTGAAGCTTTCTTT. This sequence encodes CAWSETENTEAFF.

This clonotype has ten or more counts. The J gene is TRBJ2-7, the V gene TRBV5-1; maybe TRBD1 (5 bases). This CDR3 is built from 15 residues. Germline loops: CDR1 SGHRS, CDR2 YFSETQ. The ends were cut back, 4 bases at V and 5 bases at J, with 19 bases in the middle. CDR3 in amino acids: CASSPIQAGPHEQYF. The CDR3 bases are TGCGCCAGCAGCCCAATCCAGGCAGGGCCCCACGAGCAGTACTTC.

This clonotype was seen more than once but under ten times. This clone may be a read error of a much larger clone one base away. J is TRBJ2-3 and V is TRBV5-1; 7 positions agree with TRBD2. Germline V CDR1 and CDR2: SGHRS, YFSETQ. The CDR3 length is 14 residues. Trimming cost V 5 bases and J 2 bases; bases outside gene matches: 5. CDR3 DNA sequence: TGCGCCAGCAGTCCAGCGGGAAACACAGATACGCAGTATTTT. This codes for CASSPAGNTDTQYF.

This clonotype was seen more than once but under ten times. The CDR3 is CASMVDTGTGDPYEQYV. The DNA of the CDR3 is TGTGCCAGCATGGTTGATACCGGGACAGGGGACCCCTACGAGCAGTACGTC. The chain couples TRBV6-1 to TRBJ2-7, with 10 bases identical to TRBD1. After removal of 7 bases from V and 2 bases from J, the junction contained 14 bases not matched to a gene. There are 17 residues in the CDR3. Germline assignment: CDR1 MNHNS and CDR2 SASEGT.

In its sample, this clonotype was seen a few times. The V and J genes are TRBV6-6 and TRBJ1-5; tentative D call: TRBD1 (6 bases). The CDR3 sequence is 15 residues long. Trimming stripped 0 bases from V and 5 bases from J, with 11 bases between. Germline CDR1 and CDR2: MNHNY and SVGAGI (reference sequence). CDR3 amino acids: CASSYSAGADQPQHF. The DNA of the CDR3 is TGTGCCAGCAGTTACTCAGCAGGGGCAGATCAGCCCCAGCATTTT.

The table lists this clonotype with many counts. The chain links TRBV5-5 to TRBJ2-7; the D gene could be TRBD1 or TRBD2 (5 bases each). Trimming took 4 bases from V and 0 from J, leaving 14 bases between them. CDR1 is SGHKS, CDR2 YYEKEE, per germline (reference sequence). The CDR3 has 15 amino acids. The DNA of the CDR3 is TGTGCCAGCAGCCTGACGGGGCTGAGCTCCTACGAGCAGTACGTC. Its protein is CASSLTGLSSYEQYV.

There are many counts of this clonotype. This sequence joins TRBV11-1 and TRBJ2-2; 8 bases align to TRBD2. The trim removed 5 bases at V and 5 bases at J, leaving 7 bases unmatched. The CDR3 is 15 residues long. CDR1 SGHAT and CDR2 FQDESV come from the germline V gene (reference sequence). CDR3: CASSASGRGTGELFF. Written as DNA, the CDR3 is TGTGCCAGCAGCGCAAGCGGGAGAGGGACCGGGGAGCTGTTTTTT.

This chain uses TRBV7-2 with TRBJ2-5; D perhaps matches TRBD2 (6 bases). This CDR3 is 14 amino acids long. Trimming removed 1 base from V and 4 bases from J, with 10 bases in between. CDR1 and CDR2 from the germline V gene are SGHTA and FQGNSA. CDR3 loop: CASSLGYSGETQYF. The CDR3 coding sequence is TGTGCCAGCAGCTTAGGATATAGCGGAGAGACCCAGTACTTC.